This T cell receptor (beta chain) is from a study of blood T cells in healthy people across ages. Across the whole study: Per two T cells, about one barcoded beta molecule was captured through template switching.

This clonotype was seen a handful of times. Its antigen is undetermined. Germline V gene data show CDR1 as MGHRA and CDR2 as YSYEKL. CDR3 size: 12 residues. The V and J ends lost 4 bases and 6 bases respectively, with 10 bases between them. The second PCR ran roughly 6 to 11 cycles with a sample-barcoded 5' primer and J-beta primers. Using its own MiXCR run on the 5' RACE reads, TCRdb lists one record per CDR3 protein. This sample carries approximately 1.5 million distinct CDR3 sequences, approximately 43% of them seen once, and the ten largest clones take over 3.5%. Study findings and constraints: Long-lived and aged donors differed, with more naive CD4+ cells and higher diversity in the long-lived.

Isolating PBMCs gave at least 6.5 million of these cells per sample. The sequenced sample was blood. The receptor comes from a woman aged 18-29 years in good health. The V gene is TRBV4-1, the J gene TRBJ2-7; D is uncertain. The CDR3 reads CASSRPRSEQYF. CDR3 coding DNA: TGCGCCAGCAGCCGCCCTAGGTCCGAGCAGTACTTC.